These 8 T cell receptor beta chains came from one sample sequenced in a study of shared clonotypes between healthy human individuals. The method was immunoSEQ multiplex PCR; TCRdb's version includes in-frame clones alone and lacks a portion of them. The sample yields some 1,600,000 clones, approximately 98% seen once. The sample comprised naive CD4+ T cells sorted from blood. The sample's subset: CD45RA+ positively selected. Every receptor here comes from a man under 40 in good health.

The J gene is TRBJ2-4, the V gene TRBV20-1, with D possibly TRBD1 on 6 matching bases. V dropped 5 bases and J dropped 7 bases, with 9 bases sitting between them. The CDR3 is made up of 11 amino acids. Per germline, CDR1 DFQATT and CDR2 SNEGSKA (reference sequence). The CDR3 spells CSASDRNIQYF. CDR3 sequence (DNA): TGCAGTGCTTCAGACAGGAACATTCAGTACTTC.

This rearrangement joins TRBV21-1 to TRBJ2-3; no DNA check was done on the table's D call, TRBD1. TRBV21-1 is recorded as a pseudogene. CDR3 length: 16 residues. This CDR3 reads CASSKIQEPHTDTQYF. CDR3 DNA: TGTGCCAGCAGCAAAATCCAGGAACCGCACACAGATACGCAGTATTTT.

This CDR3 is CASSLRGGYTYEQYF. CDR3 DNA sequence: TGTGCCAGCAGCCTCCGGGGGGGATATACCTACGAGCAGTACTTC. The chain links TRBV7-2 to TRBJ2-7; 8 bases align to TRBD2. Germline values: CDR1 SGHTA, CDR2 FQGNSA. The CDR3 has 15 residues. The ends lost 5 bases at V and 2 bases at J; junction bases unmatched: 8.

The genes are TRBV5-1 and TRBJ2-1, with 10 bases aligning to TRBD2. CDR1 is SGHRS, CDR2 YFSETQ, per germline. The CDR3 totals 15 residues. The V gene end was trimmed by 0 bases and the J gene end by 10 bases; junction bases not matched to a gene: 7. The CDR3 sequence: CASSLAGTSESEQFF. The CDR3 region has the DNA TGCGCCAGCAGCTTGGCCGGGACTAGCGAGTCCGAGCAGTTCTTC.

The V and J genes are TRBV20-1 and TRBJ1-2, with D possibly TRBD1 on 6 matching bases. Germline values: CDR1 DFQATT, CDR2 SNEGSKA (reference sequence). Trimming pared 5 bases from V and 5 bases from J, leaving 9 bases between. The CDR3 spans 11 residues. The CDR3 DNA reads TGCAGTGCTTCAGGGGTGTATGGCTACACCTTC. Its protein product is CSASGVYGYTF.

The gene calls are TRBV14 and TRBJ2-7, with TRBD2 matching over 10 bases. There are 15 residues in the CDR3. Germline V gene sequence: CDR1 SGHDN, CDR2 FVKESK. After removal of 4 bases from V and 4 bases from J, the junction contained 7 bases not matched to a gene. CDR3 loop: CASSLGGLAQYEQYF. In DNA form, the CDR3 reads TGTGCCAGCAGCCTAGGGGGACTAGCGCAATACGAGCAGTACTTC. The full variable domain, its missing parts supplied by reference TRBV14 and TRBJ2-7, is EAGVTQFPSHSVIEKGQTVTLRCDPISGHDNLYWYRRVMGKEIKFLLHFVKESKQDESGMPNNRFLAERTGGTYSTLKVQPAELEDSGVYFCASSLGGLAQYEQYFGPGTRLTVT.

The genes are TRBV19 and TRBJ1-2; a possible D gene is TRBD1 (6 bases). Germline values: CDR1 LNHDA, CDR2 SQIVND (reference sequence). This CDR3 spans 16 amino acids. V dropped 1 base and J dropped 5 bases, with 17 bases sitting between them. CDR3 nucleotide sequence: TGTGCCAGTAGTATAGGGGGACAAGGACAGAGATATGGCTACACCTTC. It encodes CASSIGGQGQRYGYTF.

The J gene is TRBJ1-2, the V gene TRBV28; D not resolved. CDR1 and CDR2 from the germline V gene are MDHEN and SYDVKM. This CDR3 has 14 amino acids. Trimming removed 2 bases at V and 1 base at J, with 8 bases between. The chain's CDR3 is CASSLGQINYGYTF. The CDR3 DNA is TGTGCCAGCAGTTTAGGGCAAATTAACTATGGCTACACCTTC.